This T cell receptor beta chain came from a study of response to subunit inactivated influenza vaccine. The ends were cut back, 7 bases at V and 4 bases at J, with 19 bases in the middle. The CDR3 covers 15 residues. TCRdb reanalysed the RT-PCR reads using MiXCR and keeps one entry per CDR3 protein. The sample has about 650,000 distinct CDR3 sequences; around 15% are singletons. This clonotype has only a few counts. This rearrangement joins TRBV12-3 or TRBV12-4 to TRBJ2-5, with D perhaps TRBD1 or TRBD2 (5 bases each). The sequence derives from a man over 45 who received an inactivated influenza vaccine. The sample here was PBMCs from blood, taken 14 to 15 days before vaccination. For the CDR3, the DNA is TGTGCCAGCAAGGGTCAGGGTACGGGGAGAGAGACCCAGTACTTC. Translated, it gives CASKGQGTGRETQYF.